This TCR beta chain was found in a study of human T cells and chemical hapten exposure. Time point noted: patch test 1, 2 weeks after DPC sensitization. Treatment indicated: therapeutic diphenylcyclopropenone sensitization with weekly scalp DPC. TCRdb called the RACE reads again in MiXCR, with one record for every CDR3 protein. The sample contains roughly 380,000 distinct CDR3 sequences, 4.8% of which appear only once. In this sample, this clonotype turned up a few times. This receptor was taken from a woman between 45 and 65 years old with alopecia areata. Some clones in this sample may be carry-over from other donors' samples. Sequenced material: whole blood, taken in connection with sensitization to the hapten diphenylcyclopropenone (DPC).

CDR3 in DNA: TGTGCCAGCAGCGGAGAATTCGGGACGGTGAATGAAAAACTGTTTTTT. The encoded protein is CASSGEFGTVNEKLFF. The genes are TRBV9 and TRBJ1-4, with TRBD1 as a possible D gene (5 bases). This CDR3 contains 16 residues. From germline, CDR1 is SGDLS and CDR2 YYNGEE. V lost 3 bases, J lost 5 bases, and 17 bases lay in between.